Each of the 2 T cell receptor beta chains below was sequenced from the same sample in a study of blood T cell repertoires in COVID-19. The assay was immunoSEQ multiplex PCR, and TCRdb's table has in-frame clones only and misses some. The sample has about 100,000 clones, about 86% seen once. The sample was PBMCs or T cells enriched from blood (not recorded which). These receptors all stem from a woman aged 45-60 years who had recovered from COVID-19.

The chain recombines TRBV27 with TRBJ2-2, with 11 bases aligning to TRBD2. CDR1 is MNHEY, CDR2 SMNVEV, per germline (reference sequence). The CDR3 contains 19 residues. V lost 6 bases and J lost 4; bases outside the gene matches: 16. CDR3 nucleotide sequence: TGTGCCAGCAGCCGTAAGCAAAGACTAGCGGGGTTTCTCACCGGGGAGCTGTTTTTT. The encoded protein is CASSRKQRLAGFLTGELFF.

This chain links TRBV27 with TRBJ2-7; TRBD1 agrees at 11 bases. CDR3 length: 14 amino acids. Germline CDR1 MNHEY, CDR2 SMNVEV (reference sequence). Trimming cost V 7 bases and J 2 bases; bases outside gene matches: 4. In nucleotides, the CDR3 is TGTGCCAGCACCGGGACAGGGGGTCCCTACGAGCAGTACTTC. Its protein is CASTGTGGPYEQYF.